This TCR beta chain is from a study of blood T cell repertoires in COVID-19. The assay was immunoSEQ multiplex PCR, and TCRdb's table has in-frame clones only and misses some. Found here are 150,000 to 200,000 clones, 82% of them singletons; the top ten hold 6.5% to 9%. This CDR3 contains 13 residues. V lost 5 bases and J lost 5, with 10 bases in between. From germline, CDR1 is SGHTA and CDR2 FQGNSA. Followed over time, Seattle patients had been enrolled while infection was active. The sample was peripheral blood. The J gene is TRBJ2-1, the V gene TRBV7-2; D remains unclear. This clonotype was sampled from a woman aged 40 to 50 with COVID-19, enrolled during active disease. CDR3 region: CASSQTEDNEQFF. In DNA form, the CDR3 reads TGTGCCAGCAGCCAAACAGAAGACAATGAGCAGTTCTTC. Full variable domain (rest looked up from reference TRBV7-2 and TRBJ2-1): GAGVSQSPSNKVTEKGKDVELRCDPISGHTALYWYRQSLGQGLEFLIYFQGNSAPDKSGLPSDRFSAERTGGSVSTLTIQRTQQEDSAVYLCASSQTEDNEQFFGPGTRLTVL.